One and the same sample provided the 32 T cell receptor beta chains below, sequenced in a study of naive and memory T cell subsets (TCRdb year 2017). The library was built by means of UMI-ligation and nested PCR. Sequencing took place on an Illumina MiSeq. An equimolar mix of two oligonucleotides covering both TRBC1 and TRBC2 was used as the beta constant-region primer. The ligated cDNA went through four rounds of PCR with nested alpha and beta constant-region primers together with the SP2 primer. TCRdb applied fastp at Q25 and MiXCR to the public reads, then kept only in-frame beta chains. Here each entry gathers all rows of one CDR3 protein and keeps the most common genes and DNA. Here the sample has more than 100,000 distinct CDR3 sequences; just over 35% occur a single time. Roughly 0.86% of the sample comes from the top ten. Sequenced: central memory CD4+ T cells from blood. The cell subset or site label corresponds to: central memory, CD45RA- CD27+. These receptors originate from a human donor in good health.

There are a few counts of this clonotype. The chain joins TRBV7-8 to TRBJ2-5, with D possibly being TRBD1 (5 bases). Germline V gene sequence: CDR1 SGHVS, CDR2 FQNEAQ. Between the trimmed V and J ends, which lost 1 base and 5 bases, there was a span of 8 bases. The CDR3 is made up of 13 amino acids. In DNA form, the CDR3 reads TGTGCCAGCAGCTTAGGCAGGGTTGAGACCCAGTACTTC. It specifies CASSLGRVETQYF.

The chain has TRBV7-3 and TRBJ2-3; D not resolved. Germline V gives CDR1 SGHTA, CDR2 FQGTGA. V was shortened by 5 bases and J by 0 bases, with 15 bases between the two germline ends. CDR3 length: 16 amino acids. CDR3 sequence reads: CASSPIVTPSTDTQYF. CDR3 nucleotide sequence: TGTGCCAGCAGCCCTATAGTAACGCCGAGCACAGATACGCAGTATTTT.

This chain joins TRBV11-2 and TRBJ2-1; 8 bases agree with TRBD1. V was pared by 5 bases and J by 0 bases, with 15 bases of the junction left unmatched. The CDR3 sequence is 19 residues long. Germline lookup yields CDR1 SGHAT and CDR2 FQNNGV. CDR3 residues: CASSPRGQGGSVSYNEQFF. CDR3 DNA sequence: TGTGCCAGCAGCCCCAGGGGGCAGGGGGGCTCGGTCTCCTACAATGAGCAGTTCTTC.

The rearrangement links TRBV5-4 to TRBJ2-3; 7 bases map to TRBD2. The V gene's germline CDR1 is SGHNT and CDR2 YYREEE (reference sequence). V lost 0 bases and J lost 3; bases outside the gene matches: 4. The CDR3 is made up of 15 amino acids. CDR3 protein: CASSLGGGSTDTQYF. DNA for the CDR3: TGTGCCAGCAGCTTGGGGGGCGGGAGTACAGATACGCAGTATTTT.

This clonotype appeared many times. This chain joins TRBV20-1 and TRBJ2-2; 9 positions agree with TRBD2. V was pared by 3 bases and J by 0 bases, with 11 bases of the junction left unmatched. This CDR3 contains 18 residues. Germline V lookup: CDR1 DFQATT, CDR2 SNEGSKA (reference sequence). The CDR3 DNA follows: TGCAGTGCTAGGCACGCGGGAGGGCCCTCGGCGAACACCGGGGAGCTGTTTTTT. It encodes CSARHAGGPSANTGELFF.

CDR3 sequence: CSARVTSGPDTQYF. The CDR3 DNA sequence: TGCAGTGCTAGAGTTACTAGCGGGCCAGATACGCAGTATTTT. This chain links TRBV20-1 with TRBJ2-3, with 9 bases lining up with TRBD2. Germline V gives CDR1 DFQATT, CDR2 SNEGSKA (reference sequence). The CDR3 runs to 14 residues. V was pared by 1 base and J by 4 bases, with 3 bases of the junction left unmatched.

This chain links TRBV6-5 with TRBJ1-1; TRBD1 agrees at 11 bases. Germline CDR1 and CDR2: MNHEY and SVGAGI. This CDR3 is built from 15 residues. Trimming cost V 7 bases and J 4 bases; bases outside gene matches: 8. CDR3 residues: CASKKPGTGGTEAFF. The CDR3 DNA is TGTGCCAGCAAAAAACCTGGGACAGGGGGCACTGAAGCTTTCTTT.

This clonotype came up a few times. J is TRBJ1-5 and V is TRBV4-2, with no clear D. V dropped 1 base and J dropped 7 bases, with 11 bases sitting between them. The CDR3 contains 14 residues. From germline, CDR1 is LGHNA and CDR2 YNFKEQ. This CDR3 reads CASSQVGSIQPQHF. The CDR3 nucleotides read TGTGCCAGCAGCCAAGTGGGGTCTATACAGCCCCAGCATTTT.

This clonotype was observed a few times. This rearrangement joins TRBV30 to TRBJ1-2; 7 bases map to TRBD1. This CDR3 contains 14 residues. J was trimmed by 3 bases and V by 2 bases; bases with no gene match: 6. CDR1 GTSNPN and CDR2 SVGIG come from the germline V gene (reference sequence). CDR3 DNA sequence: TGTGCCTGGAGTCTCATGGGACAGCACTATGGCTACACCTTC. This encodes CAWSLMGQHYGYTF.

This clonotype appeared many times. This chain connects TRBV28 to TRBJ1-5; weak D call: TRBD1 (6 bases). V was trimmed by 7 bases and J by 2 bases, leaving 15 bases between them. The CDR3 spans 15 residues. Germline V gene sequence: CDR1 MDHEN, CDR2 SYDVKM. CDR3 region: CASTKHRAGNQPQHF. CDR3 sequence (DNA): TGTGCCAGCACCAAACACAGGGCGGGCAATCAGCCCCAGCATTTT.

The chain links TRBV12-3 or TRBV12-4 to TRBJ1-3, with D hard to call. Trimming left V 6 bases short and J 4 bases short, with 16 bases between. This CDR3 has 15 residues. This chain's CDR3 is CASSGSIYRGNTIYF. The CDR3 DNA reads as TGTGCCAGCAGCGGGTCCATTTATAGAGGAAACACCATATATTTT.

This sequence joins TRBV20-1 and TRBJ2-7, with TRBD2 identical over 9 bases. This CDR3 region has 13 residues. The V gene's germline CDR1 is DFQATT and CDR2 SNEGSKA (reference sequence). The V gene end was trimmed by 4 bases and the J gene end by 0 bases; junction bases not matched to a gene: 1. CDR3 region: CSANSGSSYEQYF. The CDR3 nucleotides are TGCAGTGCTAATAGCGGGAGCTCCTACGAGCAGTACTTC.

The gene calls are TRBV3-1 and TRBJ2-5; D is unclear. The CDR3 runs to 15 residues. CDR1 LGHDT and CDR2 YNNKEL come from the germline V gene (reference sequence). Trimming removed 0 bases at V and 2 bases at J, with 10 bases between. The CDR3 region has the DNA TGTGCCAGCAGCCAAGAACAGCCAACACAAGAGACCCAGTACTTC. It is translated as CASSQEQPTQETQYF.

This rearrangement joins TRBV5-4 to TRBJ2-1, with TRBD1 matching over 7 bases. J was trimmed by 5 bases and V by 4 bases; bases with no gene match: 6. Germline V lookup: CDR1 SGHNT, CDR2 YYREEE (reference sequence). The CDR3 loop spans 14 amino acids. The CDR3 sequence: CASSPPTGNNEQFF. CDR3 bases: TGTGCCAGCAGCCCCCCGACAGGGAACAATGAGCAGTTCTTC.

The rearrangement joins TRBV7-9 to TRBJ1-2, with D perhaps TRBD1 (5 bases). Germline loops: CDR1 SEHNR, CDR2 FQNEAQ (reference sequence). Trimming took 5 bases from V and 1 from J, leaving 17 bases between them. The CDR3 sequence is 16 residues long. This CDR3 reads CASSEHWQGNNYGYTF. CDR3 in DNA: TGTGCCAGCAGCGAACATTGGCAGGGAAATAACTATGGCTACACCTTC.

The V gene is TRBV21-1, the J gene TRBJ1-5. TRBV21-1 is recorded as a pseudogene. The CDR3 is made up of 14 amino acids. The CDR3 loop is CASSKEAVNQPQHF. CDR3 bases: TGTGCCAGCAGCAAAGAGGCAGTCAATCAGCCCCAGCATTTT.

For the CDR3, the DNA is TGTGCCAGCCTACCGAGGACAGGGGGCTTATTGGTCGGCTACACCTTC. Encoded protein: CASLPRTGGLLVGYTF. The rearrangement joins TRBV6-2 or TRBV6-3 to TRBJ1-2, with TRBD1 matching over 11 bases. Germline CDR1 reads MNHEY; CDR2 reads SVGEGT. The CDR3 length is 16 residues. V was clipped by 8 bases and J by 8 bases; unmatched bases: 16.

The chain links TRBV2 to TRBJ2-7, with 7 bases fitting TRBD2. From germline, CDR1 is SNHLY and CDR2 FYNNEI. J gave up 4 bases and V 2 bases, and 8 bases lay outside the gene matches. The CDR3 consists of 15 residues. The CDR3 here is CASSERGGSIYEQYF. For the CDR3, the DNA is TGTGCCAGCAGTGAAAGGGGCGGGAGCATTTACGAGCAGTACTTC.

This clonotype was observed many times. The CDR3: CASSYSRTGGGYGYTF. The CDR3, as DNA: TGTGCCAGCAGTTACTCAAGGACAGGCGGAGGTTATGGCTACACCTTC. The chain combines TRBV6-5 with TRBJ1-2, with TRBD1 matching 7 bases. Germline assignment: CDR1 MNHEY and CDR2 SVGAGI. The CDR3 length is 16 residues. Losses at the gene ends were 0 bases for V and 5 bases for J; bases not matched to a gene: 9.

In its sample, this clonotype was seen once. The genes are TRBV19 and TRBJ2-7, with 10 bases lining up with TRBD2. The CDR3 is made up of 16 amino acids. The V and J ends lost 4 bases and 2 bases, in that order; junction bases with no gene match: 8. CDR1 and CDR2 from the germline V gene are LNHDA and SQIVND (reference sequence). For the CDR3, the DNA is TGTGCCAGTAGTAAGGGGCTAGCGGGAGCCCCCTACGAGCAGTACTTC. Encoded protein: CASSKGLAGAPYEQYF.

The rearrangement links TRBV14 to TRBJ1-1, with TRBD1 matching 12 bases. Germline lookup yields CDR1 SGHDN and CDR2 FVKESK. The CDR3 consists of 15 residues. After removal of 0 bases from V and 6 bases from J, the junction contained 2 bases not matched to a gene. Written as DNA, the CDR3 is TGTGCCAGCAGCCAAGAGGGACAGGGGGCCGCTGAAGCTTTCTTT. Translation: CASSQEGQGAAEAFF. Variable domain in full (rest from reference TRBV14 and TRBJ1-1): EAGVTQFPSHSVIEKGQTVTLRCDPISGHDNLYWYRRVMGKEIKFLLHFVKESKQDESGMPNNRFLAERTGGTYSTLKVQPAELEDSGVYFCASSQEGQGAAEAFFGQGTRLTVV.

This clonotype was counted a few times. V and J are TRBV28 and TRBJ1-5; D gene uncertain. This CDR3 region has 16 residues. V was cut by 6 bases and J by 1 base, with 16 bases left in between. The germline V gene has CDR1 MDHEN and CDR2 SYDVKM. The CDR3 region has the DNA TGTGCCAGCAGCTACCTCGCGCCGGGGAGCAATCAGCCCCAGCATTTT. Encoded protein: CASSYLAPGSNQPQHF.

This clonotype was counted between two and nine times. The gene calls are TRBV5-1 and TRBJ1-6, with 8 bases aligning to TRBD1. V lost 3 bases, J lost 6 bases, and 5 bases stayed unmatched. Germline-derived CDR1 and CDR2 are SGHRS and YFSETQ. The CDR3 contains 15 residues. The CDR3 nucleotides are TGCGCCAGCAGCTCCTTAACAGGGGGTAATTCACCCCTCCACTTT. It yields the protein CASSSLTGGNSPLHF.

This clonotype was recorded at least ten times. This rearrangement joins TRBV27 to TRBJ1-2, with TRBD1 as a possible D gene (6 bases). Germline values: CDR1 MNHEY, CDR2 SMNVEV (reference sequence). This CDR3 is 13 amino acids long. Trimming removed 4 bases at V and 4 bases at J, with 10 bases between. Here the CDR3 reads CASSSNRVYGYTF. The CDR3 DNA is TGTGCCAGCAGTTCAAACAGGGTCTATGGCTACACCTTC.

This clonotype was counted at least ten times. The rearrangement uses TRBV3-1 and TRBJ1-5, with D unresolved. The V end lost 1 base, the J end lost 7 bases, and 11 bases lay between the germline ends. CDR3 size: 14 residues. From germline, CDR1 is LGHDT and CDR2 YNNKEL (reference sequence). The CDR3 protein is CASSQGRARQPQHF. The CDR3 DNA is TGTGCCAGCAGCCAAGGCAGAGCCCGACAGCCCCAGCATTTT.

A few counts support this clonotype. Since no conserved phenylalanine or tryptophan closes the CDR3, a read error is the likely cause. It is unclear where the CDR3 begins or ends on the DNA, so no DNA is shown, and the CDR3 is as TCRdb lists it. J is TRBJ2-7 and V is TRBV15; the table names TRBD1, a call not compared with the DNA. Germline lookup yields CDR1 LNHNV and CDR2 YYDKDF (reference sequence). The CDR3 length is 13 residues, termini included. The CDR3 protein is CATSREMGGGHGL.

The chain employs TRBV5-1 and TRBJ2-1; 9 bases fit TRBD2. The V segment lost 2 bases and the J segment 4 bases; nucleotides outside the gene matches: 1. The CDR3 extends over 14 amino acids. CDR1 and CDR2 (germline): SGHRS, YFSETQ. This CDR3 is CASSFLAGYNEQFF. Written as DNA, the CDR3 is TGCGCCAGCAGCTTTCTAGCGGGATACAATGAGCAGTTCTTC.

The genes are TRBV29-1 and TRBJ2-1; 12 nucleotides align to TRBD2. The junction had 6 bases not matched to a gene; V was cut back by 4 bases and J by 8 bases. The V gene's germline CDR1 is SQVTM and CDR2 ANQGSEA. The CDR3 has 14 amino acids. CDR3 region: CSVGLAGVNYEQFF. CDR3 in DNA: TGCAGCGTTGGACTAGCGGGAGTTAACTATGAGCAGTTCTTC.

This clonotype was counted a few times. V and J are TRBV29-1 and TRBJ1-4, with 7 bases fitting TRBD1. Germline V gene sequence: CDR1 SQVTM, CDR2 ANQGSEA. V shed 7 bases, J shed 3 bases, and the junction held 5 bases outside the gene matches. There are 13 residues in the CDR3. The CDR3 DNA is TGCAGCGGCCGGGACAGCCCTAATGAAAAACTGTTTTTT. Its protein is CSGRDSPNEKLFF.

The rearrangement joins TRBV5-8 to TRBJ2-1; D is perhaps TRBD1 (5 bases). Trimming left V 2 bases short and J 2 bases short, with 8 bases between. This CDR3 contains 14 residues. CDR1 and CDR2 from the germline V gene are SGHTS and YDEGEE. In DNA, the CDR3 is TGTGCCAGCAGCTTAAGGGGTCCCTACAATGAGCAGTTCTTC. Translation: CASSLRGPYNEQFF. Filled out from reference TRBV5-8 and TRBJ2-1, the complete variable domain reads EAGVTQSPTHLIKTRGQQATLRCSPISGHTSVYWYQQALGLGLQFLLWYDEGEERNRGNFPPRFSGRQFPNYSSELNVNALELEDSALYLCASSLRGPYNEQFFGPGTRLTVL.

The J gene is TRBJ1-1, the V gene TRBV7-2; D not certain. V was clipped by 4 bases and J by 1 base, with 7 bases between them. The CDR3 has 13 amino acids. In germline, CDR1 is SGHTA, CDR2 FQGNSA. The CDR3 bases are TGTGCCAGCAGCTGGTCGGAGAACACTGAAGCTTTCTTT. It codes for CASSWSENTEAFF.

The V call is TRBV3-1, the J call TRBJ1-3, with 7 positions matching TRBD1. CDR3 length equals 13 residues. Germline V CDR1 and CDR2: LGHDT, YNNKEL (reference sequence). J gave up 9 bases and V 1 base, and 3 bases lay outside the gene matches. The CDR3 DNA sequence: TGTGCCAGCAGCCAAGTTGCAGGGGGCACCATATATTTT. As protein: CASSQVAGGTIYF.